Listed below are T cell receptor beta chains from one sample, sequenced in a study of CD8 T cells in Susac syndrome. TCRdb processed the immunoSEQ multiplex PCR reads anew with MiXCR; each CDR3 protein has one entry. Of about 240,000 distinct CDR3 sequences in the sample, almost 97% were seen once. Sequenced material: CD4+ T cells from PBMCs. The receptors were gathered from a human donor with Susac syndrome. The CDR3 runs from the conserved cysteine through the conserved F or W. The D gene is left open where the match is weak. Clone sizes are given selectively: once, few, many, or a class where the clone is expanded.

TRBJ2-7,.,.,TRBV6-6,TGTGCCAGCAGCCAGGCTTCTCACGAGCAGTACTTC,CASSQASHEQYF
TRBJ2-2,once,TRBD2,TRBV27,TGTGCCAGCAGTCTCTCCGGGACTAGCGGAACGAACACCGGGGAGCTGTTTTTT,CASSLSGTSGTNTGELFF
TRBJ1-1,.,.,TRBV2,TGTGCCAGCAGTGAAGCGATTTGGGGCCTGGGAGCTTTCTTT,CASSEAIWGLGAFF
TRBJ2-3,.,.,TRBV9,TGTGCCAGCAGCGTCGTCACAGATACGCAGTATTTT,CASSVVTDTQYF
TRBJ1-4,.,.,TRBV6-5,TGTGCCAGCAGAATGCACACCCCAACTAATGAAAAACTGTTTTTT,CASRMHTPTNEKLFF
TRBJ1-2,.,.,TRBV5-5,TGTGCCAGCAGTCTGGCCAGGGGAGAAAGTTATGGCTACACCTTC,CASSLARGESYGYTF
TRBJ1-2,.,TRBD1,TRBV7-2,TGTGCCAGCAGCTTAGGAGGACAGGCAACCTATGGCTACACCTTC,CASSLGGQATYGYTF
TRBJ1-1,.,.,TRBV29-1,TGCAGCGTTGAAGGGGTAAGGGACACTGAAGCTTTCTTT,CSVEGVRDTEAFF
TRBJ2-3,once,.,TRBV5-4,TGTGCCAGCGGAGACACAGATACGCAGTATTTT,CASGDTDTQYF
TRBJ2-3,.,TRBD2,TRBV4-1,TGCGCCAGCAGCCAAGATGGGACTAGCGGGAGGGAAGATACGCAGTATTTT,CASSQDGTSGREDTQYF
TRBJ2-1,.,.,TRBV29-1,TGCAGCGTTGCGGTGTTAGGGTACAATGAGCAGTTCTTC,CSVAVLGYNEQFF
TRBJ1-2,.,.,TRBV29-1,TGCAGCGTTGGACGACAGGTGCCGTATGGCTACACCTTC,CSVGRQVPYGYTF
TRBJ1-5,.,.,TRBV20-1,TGCAGTGCTGCGGGGGGCAGCCATCAGCCCCAGCATTTT,CSAAGGSHQPQHF
TRBJ2-7,.,.,TRBV2,TGTGCCAGCACTGACACCTACGAGCAGTACTTC,CASTDTYEQYF
TRBJ2-3,.,.,TRBV3-1,TGTGCCAGCAGCCAAACGGGCACAGATACGCAGTATTTT,CASSQTGTDTQYF